This T cell receptor beta chain was retrieved from a study of sequential checkpoint blockade in melanoma. About the study: First-line arms were nivolumab then ipilimumab, or the reverse, randomized 1:1.

The V end was cut by 3 bases, the J end by 5 bases, with 16 bases between. Germline CDR1 and CDR2: LNHDA and SQIVND (reference sequence). The CDR3 runs to 16 residues. Indicated treatment: randomized to nivolumab then ipilimumab (arm A) or the reverse (arm B). Sequencing was performed with immunoSEQ multiplex PCR; in TCRdb, only in-frame clones are kept and a portion is missing. The sample carries tens of thousands of clones, roughly four fifths recorded once. This specimen was CD8+ T cells sorted from blood (inferred from file names), taken from a patient given nivolumab and ipilimumab in sequence. The chain uses TRBV19 and TRBJ2-2, with D possibly TRBD2 on 6 matching bases. This receptor was obtained from a human donor with melanoma. CDR3: CASSIGGTLGTGELFF. The CDR3 DNA sequence: TGTGCCAGTAGTATTGGGGGGACGCTTGGAACCGGGGAGCTGTTTTTT.